The present T cell receptor (beta chain) was sequenced within a study of blood T cell repertoires in COVID-19. The wider study: T cells, B-cell-depleted T cells, or PBMCs supplied cDNA or gDNA.

Per the original data handling: Cell counts per sample came from amplifying reference gene primers. Assay used: immunoSEQ multiplex PCR; TCRdb lists only in-frame clones, some missing. V, J and clone size derive from that table, while D and trimming were established from the DNA sequence. Here the sample spans under 60,000 clones, 70% to 90% being singletons. Germline CDR1 and CDR2: SNHLY and FYNNEI. V lost 1 base to trimming and J lost 1 base, with 4 bases between them. This CDR3 has 13 amino acids. Material: peripheral blood. The V gene is TRBV2, the J gene TRBJ1-1; D unclear. The source is a human donor in a cohort sampled during active COVID-19. CDR3 protein: CASSEGENTEAFF. CDR3 in DNA: TGTGCCAGCAGTGAAGGAGAGAACACTGAAGCTTTCTTT. The complete variable domain, with remaining parts taken from reference TRBV2 and TRBJ1-1, reads EPEVTQTPSHQVTQMGQEVILRCVPISNHLYFYWYRQILGQKVEFLVSFYNNEISEKSEIFDDQFSVERPDGSNFTLKIRSTKLEDSAMYFCASSEGENTEAFFGQGTRLTVV.